What follows describes a single TCR beta chain. The CDR3 is made up of 15 amino acids. V was cut by 1 base and J by 4 bases, with 13 bases left in between. The germline CDR1 and CDR2 sequences are LNHDA and SQIVND (reference sequence). The data derive from a study of blood T cell repertoires in COVID-19. Looking at the study overall: Both acute and convalescent COVID-19 samples were obtained from the United States, Italy and Spain. The analysed material was cDNA or gDNA that came from T cells, B-cell-depleted T cells, or PBMCs.

In the authors' workflow: Estimation of nucleated cell counts relied on the amplification of reference gene primers. The protocol was immunoSEQ multiplex PCR, while the TCRdb copy is restricted to in-frame clones and leaves out a portion. V and J calls plus clone size are reproduced from that table; the DNA served to infer D and trimming. Among 80,000 to 85,000 clones listed, 88% were seen once. The genes are TRBV19 and TRBJ2-5; tentatively, D is TRBD2 (7 bases). Source material: peripheral blood. This TCR was recovered from a woman aged 80 or older with acute or convalescent COVID-19. The CDR3, as DNA: TGTGCCAGTAGTATAGCCGGGGGGCCTGGAGAGACCCAGTACTTC. Protein sequence: CASSIAGGPGETQYF.